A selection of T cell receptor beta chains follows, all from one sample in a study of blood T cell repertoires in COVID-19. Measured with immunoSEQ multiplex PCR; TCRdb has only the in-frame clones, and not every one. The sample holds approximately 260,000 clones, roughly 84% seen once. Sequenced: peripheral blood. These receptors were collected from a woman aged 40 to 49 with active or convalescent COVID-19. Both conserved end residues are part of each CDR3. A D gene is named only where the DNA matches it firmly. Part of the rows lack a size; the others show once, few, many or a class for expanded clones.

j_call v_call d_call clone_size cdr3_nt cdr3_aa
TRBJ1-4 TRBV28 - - TGTGCCAGCAGTCCGCCGGGGGGGGAAAAACTGTTTTTT CASSPPGGEKLFF
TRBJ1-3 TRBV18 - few TGTGCCAGCTTTCCGGACCGGAGAGGGAACACCATATATTTT CASFPDRRGNTIYF
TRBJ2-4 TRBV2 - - TGTGCCAGCGACAGGTTCGCCAAAAACATTCAGTACTTC CASDRFAKNIQYF
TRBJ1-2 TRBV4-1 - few TGCGCCAGCAGCTTGCGGACACCAACCAATTATGGCTACACCTTC CASSLRTPTNYGYTF
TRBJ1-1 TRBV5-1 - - TGCGCCAGCAGCCAGGGGCCAGTAGGGAACACTGAAGCTTTCTTT CASSQGPVGNTEAFF
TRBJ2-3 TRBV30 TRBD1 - TGTGCCGGACAGGGTCGGGGTCAGAAAACAGATACGCAGTATTTT CAGQGRGQKTDTQYF
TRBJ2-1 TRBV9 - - TGTGCCAGCAGCGTAGCGGGTGAGCAGTTCTTC CASSVAGEQFF
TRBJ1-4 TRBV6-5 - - TGTGCCAGCAGTCGGCGGGGGACAACTAATGAAAAACTGTTTTTT CASSRRGTTNEKLFF
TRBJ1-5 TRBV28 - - TGTGCCAGCAGTTTATTGAGAGTCAAGCCCCAGCATTTT CASSLLRVKPQHF
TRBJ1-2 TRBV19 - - TGTGCCAGTACTGCTATGGTGGGGGGACTCTTCACTAACTATGGCTACACCTTC CASTAMVGGLFTNYGYTF
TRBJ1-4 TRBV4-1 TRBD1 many TGCGCCAGCAGCCGAGCCGGGACAGGGGTTTGGAAACTGTTTTTT CASSRAGTGVWKLFF
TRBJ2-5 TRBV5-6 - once TGTGCCAGCAGCTTGCTAGCGCCGCAAGAGACCCAGTACTTC CASSLLAPQETQYF
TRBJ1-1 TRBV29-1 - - TGCAGCGTTGCCAGGGTCTCTGAAGCTTTCTTT CSVARVSEAFF
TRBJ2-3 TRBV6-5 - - TGTGCCAGCAGGCCTGGTCCGGGTGATACGCAGTATTTT CASRPGPGDTQYF
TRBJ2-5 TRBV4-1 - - TGCGCCAGCAGCCAAGATTTAGGAGGACAAGAGACCCAGTACTTC CASSQDLGGQETQYF
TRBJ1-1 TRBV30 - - TGTGCCTGGAGTGCGGGTCTTAAGAACACTGAAGCTTTCTTT CAWSAGLKNTEAFF
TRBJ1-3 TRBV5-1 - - TGCGCCAGCAGCCTGACAGGTATCTCTGGAAACACCATATATTTT CASSLTGISGNTIYF
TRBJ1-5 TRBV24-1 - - TGTGCCACCAGTGGCGTTGACACTGGTGGCAATCAGCCCCAGCATTTT CATSGVDTGGNQPQHF
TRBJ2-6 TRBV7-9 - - TGTGCCAGCAGCCTTGAGGCTGTAATCGCTGGGGCCAACGTCCTGACTTTC CASSLEAVIAGANVLTF
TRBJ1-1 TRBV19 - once TGTGCCAGTAGTAAGAGGTCCCTAGTCGGGAACACTGAAGCTTTCTTT CASSKRSLVGNTEAFF
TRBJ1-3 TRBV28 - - TGTGCCGTCGGTAGATCTGGAAACACCATATATTTT CAVGRSGNTIYF
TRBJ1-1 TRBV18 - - TGTGCCAGCTCACCAGGTGTGAGGGCCCCGGGGGACACTGAAGCTTTCTTT CASSPGVRAPGDTEAFF
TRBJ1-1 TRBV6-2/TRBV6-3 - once TGTGCCAGCAGCTTCAACGGGAACACTGAAGCTTTCTTT CASSFNGNTEAFF
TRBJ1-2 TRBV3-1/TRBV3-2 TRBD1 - TGTGCCAGCACTTTAGGGGACAGGGGTACGGGCTACACCTTC CASTLGDRGTGYTF
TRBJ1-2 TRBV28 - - TGTGCCAGCAGTTTACCCACAGGAGCTAACTATGGCTACACCTTC CASSLPTGANYGYTF
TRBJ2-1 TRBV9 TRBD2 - TGTGCCAGCAGCCCCCTAGCGGGGCTTACCTACAATGAGCAGTTCTTC CASSPLAGLTYNEQFF
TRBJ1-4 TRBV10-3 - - TGTGCCATCAGTGAGAGGACACATGAAAAACTGTTTTTT CAISERTHEKLFF
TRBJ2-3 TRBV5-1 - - TGCGCCAGCAGCCCGAGTGGCACAGATACGCAGTATTTT CASSPSGTDTQYF
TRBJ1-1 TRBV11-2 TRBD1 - TGTGCCAGCAGCTTAGATGCCAGGGGGCGAGATGAAGCTTTCTTT CASSLDARGRDEAFF
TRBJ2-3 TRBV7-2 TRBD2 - TGTGCCAGCAGCTCTAGCGGAAGCACAGATACGCAGTATTTT CASSSSGSTDTQYF
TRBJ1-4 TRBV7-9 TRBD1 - TGTGCCAGCAGCCCCTCGGGGGACAGGGGGGAAAAACTGTTTTTT CASSPSGDRGEKLFF
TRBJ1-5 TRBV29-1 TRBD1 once TGCAGCGTCATTACCGGGACAGGGGGCCAGCCCCAGCATTTT CSVITGTGGQPQHF
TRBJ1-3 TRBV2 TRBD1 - TGTGCCGGGGGAGCAGGGGGCGCCGGAAACACCATATATTTT CAGGAGGAGNTIYF
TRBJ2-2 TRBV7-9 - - TGTGCCAGCAGCTTAATAATCTTGCGAAACACCGGGGAGCTGTTTTTT CASSLIILRNTGELFF
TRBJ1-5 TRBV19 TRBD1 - TGTGCCAGCAGGACTACGGGGACAGGTCTTAACAATCAGCCCCAGCATTTT CASRTTGTGLNNQPQHF
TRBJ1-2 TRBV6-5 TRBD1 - TGTGCCAGCAGAACAGGGACAGTCTTAGGCTACACCTTC CASRTGTVLGYTF
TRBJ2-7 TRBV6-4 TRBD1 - TGTGCCAGCAGTGTTGGGCAGGGGGCGAGAGAGCAGTACTTC CASSVGQGAREQYF
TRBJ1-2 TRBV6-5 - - TGTGCCACCTCCCAGGTTCGGTATGGCTACACCTTC CATSQVRYGYTF
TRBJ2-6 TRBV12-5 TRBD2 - TGTGCTAGTGGGCTGGGGGAGGGCTATTCTCAGGACCTGACTTTC CASGLGEGYSQDLTF
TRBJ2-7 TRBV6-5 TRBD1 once TGTGCCAGCAGTCTTACCGGGACAGGATTCAACGAGCAGTACTTC CASSLTGTGFNEQYF
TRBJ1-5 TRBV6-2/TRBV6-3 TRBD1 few TGTGCCAGCAGTTACGCCGACCGGACAGGGGGGAGCAATCAGCCCCAGCATTTT CASSYADRTGGSNQPQHF
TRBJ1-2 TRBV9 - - TGTGCCAGCAGCGCCGGGGGGACGGTTGGAGACTATGGCTACACCTTC CASSAGGTVGDYGYTF